The 26 T cell receptor beta chains below come from one sample, sequenced in a study of identical twins. In TCRdb, the 5' RACE reads were re-called with MiXCR into one record per CDR3 protein. The sample gives approximately 500,000 distinct CDR3 sequences, roughly a quarter of which show up once; over 2.5% is in the top ten. The sample was also linked to a second study, of T cells expressing NK-cell markers.

The sequenced sample was CD4+ T cells sorted from blood. The receptors were sampled from a woman between 18 and 30 years old in good health.

This clonotype was detected only a few times. The chain is built from TRBV20-1 and TRBJ2-2; 8 bases map to TRBD1. Germline V gene data show CDR1 as DFQATT and CDR2 as SNEGSKA (reference sequence). V was clipped by 5 bases and J by 1 base; unmatched bases: 3. The CDR3 consists of 14 residues. The CDR3 DNA sequence: TGCAGTGCTTCCGGGACAGGGAACACCGGGGAGCTGTTTTTT. Translating it yields CSASGTGNTGELFF.

The V call is TRBV12-3 or TRBV12-4, the J call TRBJ2-7, with TRBD1 identical over 9 bases. V trimming: 7 bases; J trimming: 3 bases; junction bases outside the gene matches: 10. CDR3 length: 15 amino acids. The CDR3, as DNA: TGTGCCAGCACAGCAACCGGGACAGGGAACTACGAGCAGTACTTC. Translation: CASTATGTGNYEQYF.

This clonotype was found a few times. The rearrangement uses TRBV25-1 and TRBJ1-2; TRBD1 is a possible D gene (5 bases). The germline V gene has CDR1 MGHDK and CDR2 SYGVNS. CDR3 length: 13 amino acids. The ends were cut back, 5 bases at V and 3 bases at J, with 10 bases in the middle. In DNA, the CDR3 is TGTGCCAGCAGTCCTGAGGGGTACTATGGCTACACCTTC. Its translation: CASSPEGYYGYTF.

The table lists this clonotype with a few counts. This chain links TRBV5-1 with TRBJ2-3, with 8 bases lining up with TRBD2. Trimming at V came to 0 bases and at J to 6 bases, leaving 9 bases not matched to a gene. CDR1 and CDR2 (germline): SGHRS, YFSETQ. This CDR3 region has 16 residues. CDR3 sequence (DNA): TGCGCCAGCAGCTTGGGGGGACTAGACTCCTCCGATACGCAGTATTTT. Translated: CASSLGGLDSSDTQYF. The full variable domain, with the rest looked up from reference TRBV5-1 and TRBJ2-3, is KAGVTQTPRYLIKTRGQQVTLSCSPISGHRSVSWYQQTPGQGLQFLFEYFSETQRNKGNFPGRFSGRQFSNSRSEMNVSTLELGDSALYLCASSLGGLDSSDTQYFGPGTRLTVL.

This clonotype was observed a handful of times. The chain has TRBV10-3 and TRBJ2-1, with a tentative D call TRBD2 (5 bases). The CDR3 runs to 12 residues. In germline, CDR1 is ENHRY, CDR2 SYGVKD. V lost 5 bases to trimming and J lost 9 bases, with 11 bases between them. CDR3 bases: TGTGCCATCAGTTTACTAGTTGGTGAGCAGTTCTTC. Amino acid sequence: CAISLLVGEQFF.

This clonotype was picked up a small number of times. V gene TRBV5-1 combines with J gene TRBJ2-3; TRBD2 aligns across 14 bases. The V and J ends lost 4 bases and 4 bases, in that order; junction bases with no gene match: 2. The germline CDR1 and CDR2 sequences are SGHRS and YFSETQ. CDR3 length: 15 amino acids. CDR3: CASSATSGGADTQYF. CDR3 DNA sequence: TGCGCCAGCAGCGCGACTAGCGGGGGGGCAGATACGCAGTATTTT.

The chain has TRBV12-3 or TRBV12-4 and TRBJ1-6; 10 nucleotides line up with TRBD1. The CDR3 sequence is 17 residues long. The CDR3 loop reads CTFSLATRDRGGSPLHF. CDR3 DNA: TGTACCTTCAGTTTAGCGACCCGGGACAGGGGCGGATCACCCCTCCACTTT.

This clonotype came up a few times. This chain connects TRBV12-3 or TRBV12-4 to TRBJ2-7; 7 positions agree with TRBD1. The V segment lost 6 bases and the J segment 5 bases; nucleotides outside the gene matches: 4. The CDR3 sequence is 12 residues long. The CDR3 DNA follows: TGTGCCAGCAGAAGACAGGGAGACGAGCAGTACTTC. This gives the protein CASRRQGDEQYF.

The chain employs TRBV12-3 or TRBV12-4 and TRBJ2-2; TRBD2 is a possible D gene (6 bases). V lost 4 bases and J lost 1, with 10 bases in between. CDR3 length: 15 residues. The CDR3 nucleotides are TGTGCCAGCAGTTCTCCGGGAGAGAACACCGGGGAGCTGTTTTTT. Translated, it gives CASSSPGENTGELFF.

This clonotype was seen more than once but under ten times. The CDR3 DNA reads TGTGCTAGTGGTTTGTGGGGGGAGCAGTTCTTC. This codes for CASGLWGEQFF. The chain uses TRBV12-5 and TRBJ2-1; perhaps D is TRBD1 or TRBD2 (5 bases each). Germline CDR1 and CDR2: LGHNT and FRNRAP. Trimming removed 2 bases from V and 10 bases from J, with 6 bases in between. This CDR3 has 11 amino acids.

The chain couples TRBV5-1 to TRBJ2-1; 9 bases agree with TRBD2. V was pared by 3 bases and J by 7 bases, with 11 bases of the junction left unmatched. CDR1 is SGHRS and CDR2 is YFSETQ in the germline V gene. This CDR3 is 16 amino acids long. The CDR3 protein is CASSSRSGRNSNEQFF. CDR3 sequence (DNA): TGCGCCAGCAGCTCCCGAAGCGGGAGGAACTCTAATGAGCAGTTCTTC.

The chain is built from TRBV18 and TRBJ2-3, with D tentatively TRBD1 or TRBD2 (6 bases each). The CDR3 loop spans 15 amino acids. From germline, CDR1 is KGHSH and CDR2 LQKENI. The V end lost 3 bases, the J end lost 4 bases, and 14 bases lay between the germline ends. The CDR3 sequence is CASSPMRGAPDTQYF. The CDR3 DNA follows: TGTGCCAGCTCACCTATGAGGGGGGCCCCAGATACGCAGTATTTT. The variable domain in full, with the rest retrieved from reference TRBV18 and TRBJ2-3, is NAGVMQNPRHLVRRRGQEARLRCSPMKGHSHVYWYRQLPEEGLKFMVYLQKENIIDESGMPKERFSAEFPKEGPSILRIQQVVRGDSAAYFCASSPMRGAPDTQYFGPGTRLTVL.

The chain combines TRBV20-1 with TRBJ2-1; 9 bases map to TRBD2. CDR3 length: 15 amino acids. Losses at the gene ends were 2 bases for V and 6 bases for J; bases not matched to a gene: 8. In germline, CDR1 is DFQATT, CDR2 SNEGSKA (reference sequence). CDR3 nucleotide sequence: TGCAGTGCTAGACGTTTAAGCGGGAGGTCCAATGAGCAGTTCTTC. This codes for CSARRLSGRSNEQFF.

This clonotype occurred a few times. V gene TRBV20-1 combines with J gene TRBJ1-2; no clear D. Trimming shortened V by 2 bases and J by 4 bases, and 5 bases separated the two germline ends. The CDR3 is made up of 11 amino acids. Germline CDR1 reads DFQATT; CDR2 reads SNEGSKA (reference sequence). The DNA of the CDR3 is TGCAGTGCTAGACAGAGCTATGGCTACACCTTC. As protein: CSARQSYGYTF.

The rearrangement joins TRBV6-1 to TRBJ2-5, with D unresolved. Between the trimmed V and J ends, which lost 1 base and 5 bases, there was a span of 17 bases. CDR1 and CDR2 (germline): MNHNS, SASEGT. The CDR3 sequence is 16 residues long. CDR3 residues: CASSEVRSPRSETQYF. The CDR3 DNA reads as TGTGCCAGCAGTGAAGTGCGGAGTCCGAGAAGTGAGACCCAGTACTTC.

The V call is TRBV20-1, the J call TRBJ2-2, with D possibly matching TRBD2 (5 bases). Trimming left V 3 bases short and J 12 bases short, with 17 bases between. This CDR3 has 13 residues. Germline lookup yields CDR1 DFQATT and CDR2 SNEGSKA (reference sequence). The CDR3 DNA reads TGCAGTGCTAGTTTCCAGTCACCGGGGAAGCTGTTTTTT. It yields the protein CSASFQSPGKLFF.

This chain links TRBV19 with TRBJ2-2; maybe TRBD2 (5 bases). The V and J ends lost 4 bases and 8 bases respectively, with 11 bases between them. Germline V gene data show CDR1 as LNHDA and CDR2 as SQIVND (reference sequence). The CDR3 length is 13 residues. The CDR3 sequence: CASSTSSPGELFF. The CDR3 DNA follows: TGTGCCAGTAGTACCTCTAGCCCGGGGGAGCTGTTTTTT.

This clonotype was counted between two and nine times. The V gene is TRBV9, the J gene TRBJ1-3; tentatively, D is TRBD1 (5 bases). Trimming pared 3 bases from V and 6 bases from J, leaving 16 bases between. The CDR3 sequence is 15 residues long. Per germline, CDR1 SGDLS and CDR2 YYNGEE. The CDR3 DNA reads TGTGCCAGCAGCGCCCGGGGACCTGGCGAAAACACCATATATTTT. Encoded protein: CASSARGPGENTIYF.

This clonotype has a handful of counts. The chain has TRBV20-1 and TRBJ2-5; 12 nucleotides align to TRBD2. This CDR3 is built from 14 residues. Germline trimming cut 6 bases from V and 5 bases from J; bases unmatched to any gene: 7. Per the germline V gene, CDR1 is DFQATT and CDR2 is SNEGSKA (reference sequence). CDR3 amino acids: CSAKTSGSSETQYF. CDR3 coding DNA: TGCAGTGCCAAGACTAGCGGGAGCAGTGAGACCCAGTACTTC.

V is TRBV21-1 and J is TRBJ2-1; the tabulated D call, TRBD2, remains unverified against the DNA. TRBV21-1 is annotated as a pseudogene. The CDR3 is 15 residues long. CDR3 sequence (DNA): TGTGCCAGCAGTTCCCCTAGCGGGAGGGCTAGTGAGCAGTTCTTC. Its protein is CASSSPSGRASEQFF.

This chain links TRBV30 with TRBJ2-1, with no clear D. There are 12 residues in the CDR3. CDR1 is GTSNPN and CDR2 is SVGIG in the germline V gene (reference sequence). Trimming shortened V by 2 bases and J by 2 bases, and 4 bases separated the two germline ends. The CDR3: CAWSPTYNEQFF. CDR3 coding DNA: TGTGCCTGGAGTCCAACCTACAATGAGCAGTTCTTC.

The CDR3 nucleotides read TGTGCCAGCAGCATCGGGACAGGGTCTTACGAGCAGTACTTC. This sequence encodes CASSIGTGSYEQYF. This rearrangement joins TRBV11-2 to TRBJ2-7; 9 bases are a match to TRBD1. The length of the CDR3 is 14 residues. V lost 5 bases, J lost 4 bases, and 6 bases stayed unmatched. The germline V gene has CDR1 SGHAT and CDR2 FQNNGV.

The chain uses TRBV5-1 and TRBJ2-7, with D possibly matching TRBD2 (6 bases). Between the trimmed V and J ends, which lost 0 bases and 6 bases, there was a span of 10 bases. This CDR3 region has 13 residues. Germline loops: CDR1 SGHRS, CDR2 YFSETQ. The CDR3 DNA reads TGCGCCAGCAGCTTGGAAACTAGCACCGAGCAGTACTTC. Translated: CASSLETSTEQYF.

This clonotype showed up just a few times. This chain joins TRBV3-1 and TRBJ1-6, with 8 bases that match TRBD1. Trimming removed 6 bases from V and 8 bases from J; junction bases left unmatched: 6. This CDR3 region has 14 residues. CDR1 and CDR2 (germline): LGHDT, YNNKEL (reference sequence). The chain's CDR3 is CASRSETGDSPLHF. The CDR3 nucleotides read TGTGCCAGCAGATCGGAGACAGGGGATTCACCCCTCCACTTT.

This sequence joins TRBV27 and TRBJ2-3, with D perhaps matching TRBD2 (6 bases). The CDR3 length is 15 residues. V was clipped by 4 bases and J by 9 bases, with 20 bases between them. Looked up from germline, CDR1 is MNHEY and CDR2 is SMNVEV (reference sequence). CDR3 sequence: CASSSPSGEGDTQYF. The CDR3 DNA follows: TGTGCCAGCAGTTCCCCCTCGGGAGAAGGGGACACGCAGTATTTT.

This clonotype was counted only a few times. The chain couples TRBV20-1 to TRBJ2-1; 13 bases fit TRBD2. After removal of 1 base from V and 7 bases from J, the junction contained 4 bases not matched to a gene. This CDR3 region has 15 residues. From germline, CDR1 is DFQATT and CDR2 SNEGSKA (reference sequence). CDR3 region: CSARVLAGGPNEQFF. DNA for the CDR3: TGCAGTGCTAGAGTACTAGCGGGGGGGCCAAATGAGCAGTTCTTC.